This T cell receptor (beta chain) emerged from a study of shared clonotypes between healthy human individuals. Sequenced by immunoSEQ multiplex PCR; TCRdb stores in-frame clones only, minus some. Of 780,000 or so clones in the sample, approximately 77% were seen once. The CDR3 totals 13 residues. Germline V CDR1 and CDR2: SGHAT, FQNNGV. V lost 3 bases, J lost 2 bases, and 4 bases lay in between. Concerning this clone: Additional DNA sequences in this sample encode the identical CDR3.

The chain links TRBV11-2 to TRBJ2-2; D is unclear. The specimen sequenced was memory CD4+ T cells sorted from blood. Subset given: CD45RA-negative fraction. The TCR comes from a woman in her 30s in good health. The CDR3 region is CASSLLNTGELFF. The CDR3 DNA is TGTGCCAGCAGCTTGTTAAACACCGGGGAGCTGTTTTTT.